This T cell receptor beta chain was recorded in a study of response to subunit inactivated influenza vaccine. TCRdb re-called the RT-PCR reads through MiXCR, storing one row per CDR3 protein. The table has 400,000 to 550,000 distinct CDR3 sequences, around 25% seen once. Notes on the study in general: A suggestion made by the authors is that each seasonal influenza vaccination recruits few new T cells.

This clonotype was seen more than once but under ten times. No antigen is known for it. The material sequenced was CD4+ T cells sorted from PBMCs, taken 4 to 6 days after vaccination. This receptor was identified in a man aged 50-60 years who received an inactivated influenza vaccine.

The CDR3 DNA reads as TGTGCCAGCAGCTCACTAACCGACAGCAACAATCAGCCCCAGCATTTT. This codes for CASSSLTDSNNQPQHF. This chain links TRBV5-5 with TRBJ1-5, with a tentative D call TRBD1 (5 bases). Per germline, CDR1 SGHKS and CDR2 YYEKEE (reference sequence). Trimming pared 3 bases from V and 3 bases from J, leaving 16 bases between. The CDR3 runs to 16 residues.